Below are 15 T cell receptor beta chains sequenced from a single sample in a study of blood T cells in healthy people across ages. Through a sample-barcoded 5' primer and a J-beta primer mix, a second PCR was run for about 6 to 11 cycles. Using its own MiXCR run on the 5' RACE reads, TCRdb lists one record per CDR3 protein. The sample comprises about 1.4 million distinct CDR3 sequences, roughly 60% of which are singletons, and about 6.3% rests with the top ten. Sequencing was performed on blood. The receptor set was obtained from a man younger than 35 in good health.

About this clonotype itself: A much larger clone sits a single nucleotide away, making a read error possible. The rearrangement links TRBV5-1 to TRBJ2-3; D gene ambiguous. Germline V gene lookup returns CDR1 SGHRS and CDR2 YFSETQ. The length of the CDR3 is 13 residues. The CDR3 loop reads CASSLQVADMQYF. CDR3 DNA: TGCGCCAGCAGCTTGCAGGTCGCAGATATGCAGTATTTT. Using reference TRBV5-1 and TRBJ2-3 for the parts outside the CDR3, the full variable domain is KAGVTQTPRYLIKTRGQQVTLSCSPISGHRSVSWYQQTPGQGLQFLFEYFSETQRNKGNFPGRFSGRQFSNSRSEMNVSTLELGDSALYLCASSLQVADMQYFGPGTRLTVL.

The J gene is TRBJ2-7, the V gene TRBV12-3 or TRBV12-4; 9 nucleotides align to TRBD2. The V and J ends lost 6 bases and 4 bases, in that order; junction bases with no gene match: 7. The CDR3 is made up of 14 amino acids. The CDR3 loop is CASSIAGESYEQYF. The CDR3 nucleotides are TGTGCCAGCAGCATAGCGGGAGAATCGTACGAGCAGTACTTC.

The V and J genes are TRBV4-1 and TRBJ2-3; D call uncertain. Germline V gene data show CDR1 as MGHRA and CDR2 as YSYEKL. The CDR3 is 16 residues long. V was trimmed by 4 bases and J by 1 base, leaving 15 bases between them. CDR3 region: CASSRGRGNGTDTQYF. CDR3 DNA sequence: TGCGCCAGCAGCCGCGGCCGAGGTAACGGCACAGATACGCAGTATTTT.

The V gene is TRBV20-1, the J gene TRBJ1-1; TRBD1 might be the D (5 bases). The CDR3 contains 13 residues. Germline CDR1 DFQATT, CDR2 SNEGSKA (reference sequence). This CDR3 reads CSFIQGMGTEAFF. As DNA, the CDR3 is TGCAGCTTTATCCAGGGAATGGGAACTGAAGCTTTCTTT.

This clonotype has only a few counts. The chain uses TRBV27 and TRBJ2-1; 8 bases agree with TRBD1. The V gene's germline CDR1 is MNHEY and CDR2 SMNVEV (reference sequence). This CDR3 has 17 residues. Germline trimming cut 2 bases from V and 8 bases from J; bases unmatched to any gene: 14. The CDR3 bases are TGTGCCAGCAGTTTAGTAGGGACAGGCTCAGGTGACCATGAGCAGTTCTTC. Its translation: CASSLVGTGSGDHEQFF.

The chain couples TRBV28 to TRBJ1-2, with a possible D match to TRBD1 (5 bases). The CDR3 extends over 15 amino acids. Trimming took 5 bases from V and 6 from J, leaving 19 bases between them. Germline V gene lookup returns CDR1 MDHEN and CDR2 SYDVKM. CDR3 amino acids: CASSLPRYSGNGYTF. The CDR3 nucleotides are TGTGCCAGCAGTCTCCCCCGATACTCAGGGAATGGCTACACCTTC.

There are a few counts of this clonotype. The rearrangement links TRBV27 to TRBJ1-2; no clear D gene. V was trimmed by 2 bases and J by 1 base, leaving 8 bases between them. The V gene's germline CDR1 is MNHEY and CDR2 SMNVEV (reference sequence). The CDR3 has 14 residues. CDR3 amino acids: CASSLLPSNYGYTF. As DNA, the CDR3 is TGTGCCAGCAGTTTACTCCCGAGTAACTATGGCTACACCTTC.

This clonotype was picked up a small number of times. V gene TRBV4-1 combines with J gene TRBJ2-5; D is ambiguous. Germline CDR1 MGHRA, CDR2 YSYEKL. The CDR3 covers 14 residues. The V gene lost 2 bases and the J gene lost 0 bases, with 7 bases spanning the gap. CDR3 in amino acids: CASSQTENQETQYF. The CDR3 DNA reads as TGCGCCAGCAGCCAAACAGAGAACCAAGAGACCCAGTACTTC.

J is TRBJ2-4 and V is TRBV5-1; TRBD1 is a possible D gene (6 bases). V lost 3 bases, J lost 0 bases, and 10 bases lay in between. The CDR3 is 15 residues long. Germline loops: CDR1 SGHRS, CDR2 YFSETQ. CDR3: CASSSDSLAKNIQYF. CDR3 in DNA: TGCGCCAGCAGCTCGGACAGTCTAGCCAAAAACATTCAGTACTTC.

The V call is TRBV5-6, the J call TRBJ1-1; D perhaps matches TRBD1 (5 bases). V gave up 0 bases and J gave up 0 bases, with 12 bases separating them. Germline values: CDR1 SGHDT, CDR2 YYEEEE. This CDR3 contains 16 residues. CDR3 residues: CASSLVIGALNTEAFF. The CDR3 DNA follows: TGTGCCAGCAGCTTGGTAATCGGGGCTTTGAACACTGAAGCTTTCTTT.

The genes are TRBV4-3 and TRBJ2-3, with D possibly matching TRBD2 (5 bases). CDR1 and CDR2 (germline): LGHNA, YSLEER. V lost 4 bases and J 1 base, leaving 12 bases between the germline ends. The CDR3 loop spans 15 amino acids. CDR3 region: CASSLRHGGTDTQYF. The CDR3 bases are TGCGCCAGCAGCCTACGCCACGGGGGCACAGATACGCAGTATTTT.

This clonotype was detected a few times. The J gene is TRBJ1-2, the V gene TRBV20-1, with D unresolved. The germline V and J ends were trimmed by 0 bases and 4 bases, with 15 bases remaining between them. The CDR3 runs 15 residues. CDR1 and CDR2 (germline): DFQATT, SNEGSKA (reference sequence). The CDR3 region has the DNA TGCAGTGCTAGAGATCTCGGAACAGAGTTCTATGGCTACACCTTC. It specifies CSARDLGTEFYGYTF.

This clonotype was seen more than once but under ten times. The V and J genes are TRBV29-1 and TRBJ2-5; D is uncertain. The length of the CDR3 is 14 residues. The germline CDR1 and CDR2 sequences are SQVTM and ANQGSEA. The V end was cut by 4 bases, the J end by 1 base, with 13 bases between. The chain's CDR3 is CSVVSAVIQETQYF. CDR3 DNA: TGCAGCGTTGTCTCAGCAGTTATCCAAGAGACCCAGTACTTC.

A note on this clonotype: One end of the junction does not line up with germline, which may come from a read error. V gene TRBV12-3 or TRBV12-4 combines with J gene TRBJ1-5; maybe TRBD1 (6 bases). This CDR3 has 15 residues. In nucleotides, the CDR3 is TGTGCCAGCAGTTTAACCGGACAGCGAAATCAGCCCCGGCATTTT. Encoded protein: CASSLTGQRNQPRHF.

This chain uses TRBV7-9 with TRBJ1-6; 7 nucleotides match TRBD1. This CDR3 has 15 amino acids. CDR1 and CDR2 from the germline V gene are SEHNR and FQNEAQ (reference sequence). Trimming took 5 bases from V and 3 from J; bases not matched to a gene: 4. The CDR3 DNA sequence: TGTGCCAGCAGCCCATGGGACAGCTATAATTCACCCCTCCACTTT. As protein: CASSPWDSYNSPLHF. Full variable domain (outside the CDR3, taken from reference TRBV7-9 and TRBJ1-6): DTGVSQNPRHKITKRGQNVTFRCDPISEHNRLYWYRQTLGQGPEFLTYFQNEAQLEKSRLLSDRFSAERPKGSFSTLEIQRTEQGDSAMYLCASSPWDSYNSPLHFGNGTRLTVT.